This TCR beta chain was profiled in a study of T cell responses to AZD1222 COVID-19 vaccine. Across the study: Combined were second doses at about 4 or about 12 weeks.

Comments on this clone: Its antigen remains unknown.

Sequencing used immunoSEQ multiplex PCR; TCRdb keeps in-frame clones, though not all of them. The profile shows some 100,000 clones, 85% to 90% of them singletons. General study points: Clonal diversity may have been underestimated in mostly white British donors. Of spike-specific TCRs, nearly half reportedly target regions left unmutated in variants. Spike was spanned by vaccine-associated CD4 TCRs, with dominance at 160-218 and 743-854.

The V gene's germline CDR1 is LNHDA and CDR2 SQIVND (reference sequence). The CDR3 covers 19 residues. V was pared by 1 base and J by 0 bases, with 19 bases between. Sample: peripheral blood, taken on day 0 of AZD1222 vaccination. The rearrangement uses TRBV19 and TRBJ2-1; possible D gene TRBD2, 5 bases. This clonotype originated in an adult in good health. CDR3 bases: TGTGCCAGTAGTATAGTCCAAAGCTTGGTTGGGAGCTCCTACAATGAGCAGTTCTTC. Protein product: CASSIVQSLVGSSYNEQFF. Based on the CDR3 plus reference TRBV19 and TRBJ2-1, the full variable domain is DGGITQSPKYLFRKEGQNVTLSCEQNLNHDAMYWYRQDPGQGLRLIYYSQIVNDFQKGDIAEGYSVSREKKESFPLTVTSAQKNPTAFYLCASSIVQSLVGSSYNEQFFGPGTRLTVL.